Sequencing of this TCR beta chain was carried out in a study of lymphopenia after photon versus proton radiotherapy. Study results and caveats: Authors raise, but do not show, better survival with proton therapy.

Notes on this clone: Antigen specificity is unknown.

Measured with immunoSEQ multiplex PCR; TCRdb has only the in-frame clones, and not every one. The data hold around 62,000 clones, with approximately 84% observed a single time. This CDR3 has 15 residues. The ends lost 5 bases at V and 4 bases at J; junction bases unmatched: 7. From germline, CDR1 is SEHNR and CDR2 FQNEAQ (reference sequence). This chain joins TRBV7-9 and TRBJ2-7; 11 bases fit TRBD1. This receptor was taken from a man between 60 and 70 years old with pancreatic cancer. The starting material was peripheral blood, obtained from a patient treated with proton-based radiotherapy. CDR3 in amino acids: CASSTGQGVLYEQYF. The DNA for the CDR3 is TGTGCCAGCAGCACGGGACAGGGGGTTTTGTACGAGCAGTACTTC.